These 26 T cell receptor beta chains were sequenced from one sample in a study of tumor and adjacent non-tumor tissue in lung cancer (dated by TCRdb to the late 2010s). Bulk unsorted tissue served as the source for RNA extraction, and RNA quality was assessed using a NanoDrop ND-1000 and an Agilent 2100. Distant non-tumor tissue taken more than 3 cm from the tumor edge was used as the normal lung sample. The library was prepared using multiplex PCR. Sequenced on an Illumina HiSeq 2500. TCRbeta libraries were constructed through three rounds of nested PCR with primers (Table S4) according to protocols modified from ARM-PCR. The public reads were reanalyzed by TCRdb: fastp trimming at Q25, MiXCR alignment, in-frame beta chains only. Each entry is one CDR3 protein sequence, shown with its most common DNA and genes. A total of over 80,000 distinct CDR3 sequences appear in this sample, about 77% of them only once. Of the sample, 20% to 25% is held by the ten largest clones.

Sequencing was done on a sample of distant non-tumor lung tissue. Every receptor here comes from a woman aged 50 to 60 with non-small cell lung cancer.

The chain couples TRBV20-1 to TRBJ2-7, with 8 bases lining up with TRBD1. The CDR3 is 16 residues long. J lost 5 bases, V lost 7 bases, and 19 bases had no gene match. Germline CDR1 DFQATT, CDR2 SNEGSKA (reference sequence). The CDR3 DNA sequence: TGCAGTGTTAGCCCCAACCAGGGGGCAAAAAACAACGAGCAGTACTTC. Translating it yields CSVSPNQGAKNNEQYF.

This clonotype was counted between two and nine times. Because it lacks the conserved phenylalanine or tryptophan at the end, this CDR3 is likely a read error. The DNA is left out, because the CDR3 cannot be placed on it with certainty; the CDR3 is given as TCRdb lists it. The V gene is TRBV19, the J gene TRBJ2-7; the table's D call TRBD1 went unverified against the DNA. Germline V CDR1 and CDR2: LNHDA, SQIVND (reference sequence). 13 amino acids form the CDR3, both terminal residues included. The CDR3 sequence is CASRVTDSYEQYL.

A word on this clonotype: An end of the junction differs from the germline gene, which may be a read error. The V call is TRBV11-2, the J call TRBJ2-7; TRBD1 matches 7 bases. There are 14 residues in the CDR3. In germline, CDR1 is SGHAT, CDR2 FQNNGV. The CDR3 region has the DNA TGTGCCAGCAAGTTAGTTAGGGACAGCTACGAACAGTACTTC. This sequence encodes CASKLVRDSYEQYF.

This clonotype has just one count. The germline gene is not matched at one end of the junction; a read error may be the cause. The J gene is TRBJ2-2, the V gene TRBV6-1; 8 nucleotides align to TRBD1. The CDR3 contains 13 residues. Per the germline V gene, CDR1 is MNHNS and CDR2 is SASEGT. The CDR3 region has the DNA TGTGTCAGTCAGGGACAGGCTGCCGGGGAGTTGTTTTTT. It codes for CVSQGQAAGELFF.

Points on this clonotype: Compared with germline, one end of the junction differs, possibly owing to a read error. The chain combines TRBV28 with TRBJ1-5, with a tentative D call TRBD1 (5 bases). This CDR3 region has 15 residues. Germline V gene lookup returns CDR1 MDHEN and CDR2 SYDVKM. In DNA, the CDR3 is TGTACCAGCCGAAACCCACAAGGGGCGAATCAGCCCCAGCATTTC. The encoded protein is CTSRNPQGANQPQHF. Combining the CDR3 with reference TRBV28 and TRBJ1-5 gives the whole variable domain DVKVTQSSRYLVKRTGEKVFLECVQDMDHENMFWYRQDPGLGLRLIYFSYDVKMKEKGDIPEGYSVSREKKERFSLILESASTNQTSMYLCTSRNPQGANQPQHFGDGTRLSIL.

Comments on this clonotype: A read error may account for a junction end that differs from germline. The V gene is TRBV4-1, the J gene TRBJ2-7; D possibly corresponds to TRBD1 (6 bases). CDR3 length equals 16 residues. Germline V lookup: CDR1 MGHRA, CDR2 YSYEKL. The CDR3 bases are TGCGCCAGCAGCCCCTTCCGGGACATGGGTATCTACGAGCAATACTTC. It codes for CASSPFRDMGIYEQYF.

With regard to this clonotype: No conserved phenylalanine or tryptophan is present at the end of the CDR3, so a read error is the likely explanation. This CDR3 is CSVAAGQGIEQYL. As DNA, the CDR3 is TGCAGCGTTGCGGCTGGACAGGGGATAGAGCAGTACCTC. This sequence joins TRBV29-1 and TRBJ2-7, with 9 bases identical to TRBD1. Trimming took 4 bases from V and 7 from J; bases not matched to a gene: 8. The CDR3 loop spans 13 amino acids. The V gene's germline CDR1 is SQVTM and CDR2 ANQGSEA.

The chain carries TRBV28 and TRBJ2-3, with D perhaps matching TRBD2 (5 bases). This CDR3 comprises 16 residues. The V and J ends lost 7 bases and 2 bases respectively, with 19 bases between them. Germline values: CDR1 MDHEN, CDR2 SYDVKM. Here the CDR3 DNA reads TGTGCCAGCAACTTAGGACGTCGACTATCCACAGATACGCAGTATTTT. This codes for CASNLGRRLSTDTQYF.

The J gene is TRBJ2-1, the V gene TRBV5-1, with a tentative D call TRBD2 (5 bases). The CDR3 contains 19 residues. V lost 0 bases, J lost 0 bases, and 19 bases lay in between. Germline assignment: CDR1 SGHRS and CDR2 YFSETQ. The CDR3 region has the DNA TGCGCCAGCAGCTTGGTCGGGATACCACAAATTAGCTCCTACAATGAGCAGTTCTTC. This translates into CASSLVGIPQISSYNEQFF. The variable domain in full, with the rest retrieved from reference TRBV5-1 and TRBJ2-1, is KAGVTQTPRYLIKTRGQQVTLSCSPISGHRSVSWYQQTPGQGLQFLFEYFSETQRNKGNFPGRFSGRQFSNSRSEMNVSTLELGDSALYLCASSLVGIPQISSYNEQFFGPGTRLTVL.

In its sample, this clonotype is medium-sized. The chain links TRBV29-1 to TRBJ2-1; TRBD2 matches at 7 bases. Germline CDR1 is SQVTM and CDR2 is ANQGSEA. V shed 6 bases, J shed 2 bases, and the junction held 7 bases outside the gene matches. The CDR3 is 14 amino acids. The CDR3 DNA reads as TGCAGCGTCAAAACGGGAGGCGCCTACAATGAGCAGTTCTTC. Its translation: CSVKTGGAYNEQFF.

This clonotype was detected many times. The V and J genes are TRBV5-8 and TRBJ2-2, with TRBD1 identical over 9 bases. The CDR3 contains 15 residues. V shed 1 base and J 6 bases; nucleotides not matched to a gene: 4. Germline CDR1 is SGHTS and CDR2 is YDEGEE. CDR3 protein: CASSLSWTGAGELFF. The CDR3 bases are TGTGCCAGCAGCTTGTCGTGGACAGGGGCCGGGGAGCTGTTTTTT.

Comment on this clonotype: Given the absence of the conserved phenylalanine or tryptophan at the CDR3 end, a read error is likely. The chain combines TRBV29-1 with TRBJ2-1; 10 nucleotides line up with TRBD2. CDR1 is SQVTM and CDR2 is ANQGSEA in the germline V gene. The CDR3 loop spans 16 amino acids. The ends lost 0 bases at V and 4 bases at J; junction bases unmatched: 6. CDR3 sequence: CSVEDIQREGYNEQFL. The CDR3 DNA reads TGCAGCGTTGAAGATATCCAGCGGGAGGGTTACAATGAGCAGTTCCTC.

A note on this clonotype: Germline and junction disagree at one end, which may indicate a read error. The rearrangement uses TRBV10-3 and TRBJ2-3; D is uncertain. CDR1 and CDR2 from the germline V gene are ENHRY and SYGVKD. The CDR3 totals 14 residues. The CDR3 reads CDISEAITPDTQYF. The CDR3 nucleotides are TGTGACATCAGTGAGGCAATAACCCCGGATACGCAGTATTTT.

A single count supports this clonotype. A read error may account for a junction end that differs from germline. The genes are TRBV6-5 and TRBJ2-1, with unresolved D. This CDR3 region has 16 residues. Germline V CDR1 and CDR2: MNHEY, SVGAGI. CDR3 in DNA: TGTGCCAGCAGTCCTTCGGTCGGCAGAACCAACGATGAGCAGTTTTTC. Its translation is CASSPSVGRTNDEQFF.

Turning to this clonotype: This may arise from a read error, as a much more abundant clone is one base away. The chain uses TRBV5-3 and TRBJ2-7; possible D gene TRBD2, 6 bases. TRBV5-3 is annotated as an ORF whose role is uncertain. V was clipped by 4 bases and J by 1 base, with 12 bases between them. The length of the CDR3 is 14 residues. The CDR3 spells CARSLRDLSYEQYF. CDR3 in DNA: TGTGCCAGAAGCCTCCGGGACTTATCCTACGAGCAGTACTTC.

This clonotype was observed once. At one end the junction does not follow the germline gene, possibly because of a read error. CDR3 residues: CASTSAAPRGPYEQYF. CDR3 in DNA: TGTGCCAGCACTTCCGCAGCGCCTAGGGGTCCCTACGAGCAATATTTC. This rearrangement joins TRBV6-7 to TRBJ2-7; D may be TRBD1 (5 bases). TRBV6-7 is an open reading frame whose function is uncertain. This CDR3 has 16 amino acids.

Comments on this clonotype: A clone one base away is much larger, so this may be a read error. The CDR3 reads CASGGGAATPLHF. In DNA form, the CDR3 reads TGTGCCAGCGGTGGAGGGGCCGCCACACCCCTCCACTTT. The rearrangement uses TRBV28 and TRBJ1-6; tentatively, D is TRBD1 (5 bases). CDR3 length: 13 residues. With 8 bases removed from V and 11 bases from J, the gap between germline ends came to 16 bases. The V gene's germline CDR1 is MDHEN and CDR2 SYDVKM.

A few counts support this clonotype. V gene TRBV28 combines with J gene TRBJ2-5; no clear D. This CDR3 region has 15 residues. Between the trimmed V and J ends, which lost 4 bases and 1 base, there was a span of 13 bases. CDR1 MDHEN and CDR2 SYDVKM come from the germline V gene. The CDR3 DNA follows: TGTGCCAGCAGTTCCCCGACGGCGAGCCAAGAGACCCAGTACTTC. Its protein product is CASSSPTASQETQYF.

For this clonotype: This CDR3 is missing its conserved last phenylalanine or tryptophan, likely due to a read error. The V gene is TRBV6-1, the J gene TRBJ2-3; TRBD2 matches at 9 bases. This CDR3 has 15 amino acids. V lost 8 bases and J lost 6; bases outside the gene matches: 12. Germline CDR1 MNHNS, CDR2 SASEGT. CDR3 nucleotide sequence: TGTGCCAGCGGTGCCCCCGCGGGAGGGCCCGATACGCAGTATCTT. Its protein product is CASGAPAGGPDTQYL.

A remark on this clonotype: One end of the junction fails to match germline, which may point to a read error. V usage is TRBV4-2 and J usage is TRBJ2-3, with D tentatively TRBD1 or TRBD2 (5 bases each). The CDR3 contains 16 residues. Germline values: CDR1 LGHNA, CDR2 YNFKEQ. CDR3 residues: CASSKGTGTTIDTRYF. As DNA, the CDR3 is TGTGCCAGCAGCAAGGGGACCGGGACCACCATAGATACGCGGTATTTT.

This clonotype has ten or more counts. V is TRBV14 and J is TRBJ2-2; the D gene could be TRBD1 or TRBD2 (5 bases each). This CDR3 is 16 amino acids long. With 6 bases removed from V and 7 bases from J, the gap between germline ends came to 21 bases. Germline V gives CDR1 SGHDN, CDR2 FVKESK. For the CDR3, the DNA is TGTGCCAGCAGTCTTCAGGGACCTCTTATGAGCGGGGAGCTGTTTTTT. This sequence encodes CASSLQGPLMSGELFF.

With regard to this clonotype: The CDR3 end shows no conserved phenylalanine or tryptophan, and so a read error is likely. The V gene is TRBV6-1, the J gene TRBJ2-1; 11 nucleotides agree with TRBD2. The germline V gene encodes CDR1 MNHNS and CDR2 SASEGT. The CDR3 is 16 amino acids. CDR3 amino acids: CASSEEGTSGYIEQFL. In DNA form, the CDR3 reads TGTGCCAGCAGTGAAGAGGGGACTAGCGGCTACATTGAGCAGTTCCTC.

This clonotype showed up just once. The chain employs TRBV6-1 and TRBJ2-7; 7 bases are a match to TRBD1. The trim removed 11 bases at V and 3 bases at J, leaving 7 bases unmatched. Germline-derived CDR1 and CDR2 are MNHNS and SASEGT. The CDR3 length is 12 residues. The CDR3 DNA reads TGTGCCGGCGCGACAGGGAGCTACGAGCAGTACTTC. This codes for CAGATGSYEQYF.

This clonotype was counted between two and nine times. The V and J genes are TRBV30 and TRBJ2-2, with TRBD2 matching 8 bases. V dropped 5 bases and J dropped 9; count of bases not matched to a gene: 14. The germline V gene encodes CDR1 GTSNPN and CDR2 SVGIG (reference sequence). There are 15 residues in the CDR3. CDR3 nucleotide sequence: TGTGCCTGGGCCAATGGCGGGAGGCGGACCTGGGAGCTGTTTTTT. Its translation: CAWANGGRRTWELFF.

This clonotype has only one observation. A clone one base away is much larger, so this may be a read error. This rearrangement joins TRBV7-8 to TRBJ2-7; 10 nucleotides align to TRBD2. Per germline, CDR1 SGHVS and CDR2 FQNEAQ. CDR3 length: 17 amino acids. The V segment lost 5 bases and the J segment 4 bases; nucleotides outside the gene matches: 14. CDR3: CASSPSTCTSGKYEQYF. In DNA form, the CDR3 reads TGTGCCAGCAGCCCCTCGACGTGTACTAGCGGGAAATACGAGCAGTACTTC. The full variable domain, completed using reference TRBV7-8 and TRBJ2-7, is GAGVSQSPRYKVAKRGQDVALRCDPISGHVSLFWYQQALGQGPEFLTYFQNEAQLDKSGLPSDRFFAERPEGSVSTLKIQRTQQEDSAVYLCASSPSTCTSGKYEQYFGPGTRLTVT.

J is TRBJ1-4 and V is TRBV11-2; no clear D gene. The V gene lost 10 bases and the J gene lost 8 bases, with 14 bases spanning the gap. CDR1 is SGHAT, CDR2 FQNNGV, per germline. The CDR3 extends over 12 amino acids. The CDR3, as DNA: TGTGCCACGGATCCGTATAAGGAAAAACTGTTTTTT. The encoded protein is CATDPYKEKLFF.